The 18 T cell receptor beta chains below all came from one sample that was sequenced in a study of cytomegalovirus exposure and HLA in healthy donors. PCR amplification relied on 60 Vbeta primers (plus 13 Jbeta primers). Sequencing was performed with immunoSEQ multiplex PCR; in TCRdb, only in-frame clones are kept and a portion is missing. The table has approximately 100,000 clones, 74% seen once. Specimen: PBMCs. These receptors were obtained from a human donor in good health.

In DNA, the CDR3 is TGTGCCAGCAGCCAGGATCTACCGACAGGGAGGTTTGTGGAGACCCAGTACTTC. This translates into CASSQDLPTGRFVETQYF. The chain has TRBV4-2 and TRBJ2-5; D perhaps matches TRBD1 (7 bases). CDR1 LGHNA and CDR2 YNFKEQ come from the germline V gene. Trimming took 3 bases from V and 5 from J, leaving 25 bases between them. This CDR3 spans 18 amino acids.

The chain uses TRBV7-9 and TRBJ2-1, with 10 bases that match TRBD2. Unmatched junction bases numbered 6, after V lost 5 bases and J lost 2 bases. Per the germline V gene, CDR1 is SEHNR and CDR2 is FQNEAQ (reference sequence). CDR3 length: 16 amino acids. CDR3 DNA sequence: TGTGCCAGCAGCACCAGGACTAGCGGTACCTACAATGAGCAGTTCTTC. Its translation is CASSTRTSGTYNEQFF.

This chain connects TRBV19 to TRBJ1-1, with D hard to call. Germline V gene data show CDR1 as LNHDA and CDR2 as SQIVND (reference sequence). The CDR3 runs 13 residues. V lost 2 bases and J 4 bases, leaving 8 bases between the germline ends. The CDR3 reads CASSISSGTEAFF. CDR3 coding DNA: TGTGCCAGTAGTATATCTTCCGGCACTGAAGCTTTCTTT.

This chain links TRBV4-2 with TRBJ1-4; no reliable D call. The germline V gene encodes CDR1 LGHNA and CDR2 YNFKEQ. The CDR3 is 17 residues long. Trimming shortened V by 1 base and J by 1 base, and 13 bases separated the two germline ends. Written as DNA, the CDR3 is TGTGCCAGCAGCCAAGTTAGAGCGGGAGTAACTAATGAAAAACTGTTTTTT. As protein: CASSQVRAGVTNEKLFF.

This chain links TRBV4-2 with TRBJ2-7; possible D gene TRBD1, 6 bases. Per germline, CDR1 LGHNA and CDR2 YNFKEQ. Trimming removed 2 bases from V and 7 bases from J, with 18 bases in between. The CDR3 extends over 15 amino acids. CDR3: CASSQSTGHTREQYF. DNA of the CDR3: TGTGCCAGCAGCCAATCGACAGGACATACGCGGGAGCAGTACTTC.

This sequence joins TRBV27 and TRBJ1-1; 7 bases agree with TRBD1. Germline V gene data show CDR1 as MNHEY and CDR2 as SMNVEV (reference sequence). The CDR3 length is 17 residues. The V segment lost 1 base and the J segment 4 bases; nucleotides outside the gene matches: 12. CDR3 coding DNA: TGTGCCAGCAGTTTATTCTCCAAGGGGGCGTTGGTCACTGAAGCTTTCTTT. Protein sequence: CASSLFSKGALVTEAFF.

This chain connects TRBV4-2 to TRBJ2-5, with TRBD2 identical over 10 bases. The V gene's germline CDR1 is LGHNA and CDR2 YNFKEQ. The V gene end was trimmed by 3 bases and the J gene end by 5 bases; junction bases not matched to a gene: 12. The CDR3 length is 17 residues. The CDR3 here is CASSHTSGVSASETQYF. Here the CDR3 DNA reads TGTGCCAGCAGCCATACTAGCGGGGTCTCTGCCAGCGAGACCCAGTACTTC.

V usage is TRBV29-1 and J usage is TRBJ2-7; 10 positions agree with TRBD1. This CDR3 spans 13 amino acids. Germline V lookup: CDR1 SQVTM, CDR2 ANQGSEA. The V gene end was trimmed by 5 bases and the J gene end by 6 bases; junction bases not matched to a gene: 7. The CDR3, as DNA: TGCAGCGTTCTGGGACAGGGGAACACCGAGCAGTACTTC. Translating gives CSVLGQGNTEQYF.

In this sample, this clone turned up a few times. The CDR3 is CASSLAETNEKLFF. The CDR3 DNA follows: TGTGCCAGCAGTCTTGCAGAAACTAATGAAAAACTGTTTTTT. V and J are TRBV25-1 and TRBJ1-4, with unresolved D. Germline values: CDR1 MGHDK, CDR2 SYGVNS. Trimming took 5 bases from V and 1 from J, leaving 8 bases between them. The CDR3 covers 14 residues.

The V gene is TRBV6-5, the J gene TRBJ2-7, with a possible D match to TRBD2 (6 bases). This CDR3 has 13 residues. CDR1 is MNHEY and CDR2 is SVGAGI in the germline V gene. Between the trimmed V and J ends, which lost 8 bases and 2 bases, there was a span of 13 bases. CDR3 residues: CASVRESPYEQYF. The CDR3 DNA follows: TGTGCCAGCGTGCGGGAATCTCCCTACGAGCAGTACTTC.

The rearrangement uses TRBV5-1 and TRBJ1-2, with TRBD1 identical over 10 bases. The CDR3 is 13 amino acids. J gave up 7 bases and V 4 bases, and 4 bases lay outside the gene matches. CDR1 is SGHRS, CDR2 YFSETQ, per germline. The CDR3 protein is CASSRGQGIGYTF. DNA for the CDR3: TGCGCCAGCAGCCGGGGACAGGGGATTGGCTACACCTTC. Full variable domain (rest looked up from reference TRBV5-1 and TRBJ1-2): KAGVTQTPRYLIKTRGQQVTLSCSPISGHRSVSWYQQTPGQGLQFLFEYFSETQRNKGNFPGRFSGRQFSNSRSEMNVSTLELGDSALYLCASSRGQGIGYTFGSGTRLTVV.

CDR3 residues: CASMTGQGGSEPQHF. CDR3 nucleotide sequence: TGTGCCAGCATGACGGGACAGGGAGGTTCAGAGCCCCAGCATTTT. This chain joins TRBV6-1 and TRBJ1-5; TRBD1 agrees at 9 bases. The CDR3 is made up of 15 amino acids. Unmatched junction bases numbered 12, after V lost 7 bases and J lost 8 bases. Germline CDR1 reads MNHNS; CDR2 reads SASEGT.

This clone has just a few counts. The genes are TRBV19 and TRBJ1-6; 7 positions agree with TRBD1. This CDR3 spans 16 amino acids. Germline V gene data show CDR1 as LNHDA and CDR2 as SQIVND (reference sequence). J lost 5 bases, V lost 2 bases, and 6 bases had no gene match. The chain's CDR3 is CASSILGTANNSPLHF. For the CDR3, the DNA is TGTGCCAGTAGTATACTCGGGACAGCAAATAATTCACCCCTCCACTTT.

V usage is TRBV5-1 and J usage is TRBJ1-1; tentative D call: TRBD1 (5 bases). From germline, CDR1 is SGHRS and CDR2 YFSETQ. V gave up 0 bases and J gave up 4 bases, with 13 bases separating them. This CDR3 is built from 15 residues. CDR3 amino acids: CASSLEGDGVTEAFF. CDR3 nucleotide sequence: TGCGCCAGCAGCTTGGAAGGGGATGGGGTCACTGAAGCTTTCTTT.

This chain's CDR3 is CASSSQETQYF. CDR3 nucleotides: TGTGCCAGCAGCTCTCAAGAGACCCAGTACTTC. This sequence joins TRBV5-4 and TRBJ2-5; D gene unclear. There are 11 residues in the CDR3. The germline gives CDR1 SGHNT, CDR2 YYREEE (reference sequence). Trimming removed 3 bases at V and 2 bases at J, with 2 bases between.

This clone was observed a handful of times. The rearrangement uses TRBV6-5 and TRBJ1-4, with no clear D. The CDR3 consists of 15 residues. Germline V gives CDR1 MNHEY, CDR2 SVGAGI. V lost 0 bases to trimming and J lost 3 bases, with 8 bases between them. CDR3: CASSYSPQSNEKLFF. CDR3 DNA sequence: TGTGCCAGCAGTTACTCCCCACAGTCTAATGAAAAACTGTTTTTT.

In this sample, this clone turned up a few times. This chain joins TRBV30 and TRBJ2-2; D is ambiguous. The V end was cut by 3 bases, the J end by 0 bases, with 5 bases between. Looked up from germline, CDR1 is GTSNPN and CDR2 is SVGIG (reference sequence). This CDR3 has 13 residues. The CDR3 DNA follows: TGTGCCTGGAGGCTATCGAACACCGGGGAGCTGTTTTTT. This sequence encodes CAWRLSNTGELFF. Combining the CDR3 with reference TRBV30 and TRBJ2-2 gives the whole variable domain SQTIHQWPATLVQPVGSPLSLECTVEGTSNPNLYWYRQAAGRGLQLLFYSVGIGQISSEVPQNLSASRPQDRQFILSSKKLLLSDSGFYLCAWRLSNTGELFFGEGSRLTVL.

Written as DNA, the CDR3 is TGTGCCAGCAGCGACAGGGTAGGGGAGCAGTTCTTC. Its protein is CASSDRVGEQFF. The V call is TRBV7-3, the J call TRBJ2-1, with TRBD1 identical over 7 bases. Germline V gene lookup returns CDR1 SGHTA and CDR2 FQGTGA. The CDR3 runs 12 residues. The junction had 5 bases not matched to a gene; V was cut back by 5 bases and J by 10 bases.